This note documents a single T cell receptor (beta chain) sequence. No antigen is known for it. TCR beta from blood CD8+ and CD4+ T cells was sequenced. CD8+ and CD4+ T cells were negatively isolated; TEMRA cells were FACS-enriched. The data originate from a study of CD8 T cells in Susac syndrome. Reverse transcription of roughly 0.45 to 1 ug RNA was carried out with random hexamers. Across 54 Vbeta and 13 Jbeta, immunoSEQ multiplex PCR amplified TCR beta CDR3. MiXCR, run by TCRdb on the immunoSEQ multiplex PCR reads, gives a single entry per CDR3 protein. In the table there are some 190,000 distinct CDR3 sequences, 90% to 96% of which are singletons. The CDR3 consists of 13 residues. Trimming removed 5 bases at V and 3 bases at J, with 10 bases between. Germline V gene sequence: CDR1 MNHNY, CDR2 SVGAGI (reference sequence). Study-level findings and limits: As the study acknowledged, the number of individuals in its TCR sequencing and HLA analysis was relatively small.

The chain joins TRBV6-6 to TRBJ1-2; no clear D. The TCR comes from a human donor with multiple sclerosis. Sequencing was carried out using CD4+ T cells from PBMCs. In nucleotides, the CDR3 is TGTGCCAGCAGTCTAAGCTCCGACTATGGCTACACCTTC. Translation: CASSLSSDYGYTF.